The 30 T cell receptor beta chains reported below all come from one sample, sequenced in a study of blood T cell repertoires in COVID-19. Assay: immunoSEQ multiplex PCR; the TCRdb copy retains only in-frame clones and omits some. The sample consists of 200,000 to 300,000 clones, approximately 85% of them appearing once. Sequenced sample: peripheral blood. Receptors originate from a woman aged 55-69 years with active or convalescent COVID-19.

This clone was found a few times. The chain recombines TRBV6-4 with TRBJ2-2; a weak D match, TRBD2 (5 bases). The germline V and J ends were trimmed by 7 bases and 5 bases, with 26 bases remaining between them. Looked up from germline, CDR1 is MRHNA and CDR2 is SNTAGT. This CDR3 spans 18 amino acids. The CDR3: CASTAGVFQPTNTGELFF. The CDR3, as DNA: TGTGCCAGCACCGCCGGGGTCTTCCAACCGACAAATACCGGGGAGCTGTTTTTT.

This chain links TRBV6-5 with TRBJ2-2, with unresolved D. The CDR3 covers 14 residues. Per the germline V gene, CDR1 is MNHEY and CDR2 is SVGAGI. V was shortened by 6 bases and J by 3 bases, with 11 bases between the two germline ends. This CDR3 reads CASRNSGYTGELFF. CDR3 DNA sequence: TGTGCCAGCAGAAATTCAGGCTACACCGGGGAGCTGTTTTTT.

The chain uses TRBV27 and TRBJ2-7; 7 nucleotides agree with TRBD1. V was clipped by 4 bases and J by 2 bases; unmatched bases: 5. The CDR3 sequence is 14 residues long. CDR1 and CDR2 (germline): MNHEY, SMNVEV (reference sequence). The CDR3 here is CASSYGQATYEQYF. The CDR3 nucleotides are TGTGCCAGCAGTTATGGACAGGCGACCTACGAGCAGTACTTC.

The chain couples TRBV11-3 to TRBJ2-5, with D possibly being TRBD2 (6 bases). Trimming took 2 bases from V and 5 from J, leaving 15 bases between them. The CDR3 has 15 amino acids. Per the germline V gene, CDR1 is SGHNT and CDR2 is YENEEA. For the CDR3, the DNA is TGTGCCAGCAGCTTAAAGGGACTCTCTGGGGAGACCCAGTACTTC. Its translation is CASSLKGLSGETQYF. The entire variable domain, with the rest obtained from reference TRBV11-3 and TRBJ2-5, is as follows: EAGVVQSPRYKIIEKKQPVAFWCNPISGHNTLYWYLQNLGQGPELLIRYENEEAVDDSQLPKDRFSAERLKGVDSTLKIQPAELGDSAVYLCASSLKGLSGETQYFGPGTRLLVL.

This chain uses TRBV18 with TRBJ1-4; 7 nucleotides agree with TRBD1. The CDR3 length is 13 residues. With V trimmed by 4 bases and J by 8 bases, 4 bases remained unmatched. CDR1 is KGHSH, CDR2 LQKENI, per germline. This CDR3 is CASSQGAGEKLFF. In DNA form, the CDR3 reads TGTGCCAGCTCACAGGGGGCCGGAGAAAAACTGTTTTTT.

The rearrangement joins TRBV13 to TRBJ2-5; D might be TRBD2 (6 bases). From germline, CDR1 is PRHDT and CDR2 FYEKMQ (reference sequence). The ends were cut back, 5 bases at V and 2 bases at J, with 15 bases in the middle. The CDR3 has 15 amino acids. CDR3 amino acids: CASSAGLPLQETQYF. CDR3 bases: TGTGCCAGCAGCGCGGGACTCCCGTTACAAGAGACCCAGTACTTC. Together with reference TRBV13 and TRBJ2-5, the CDR3 gives the full variable domain: AAGVIQSPRHLIKEKRETATLKCYPIPRHDTVYWYQQGPGQDPQFLISFYEKMQSDKGSIPDRFSAQQFSDYHSELNMSSLELGDSALYFCASSAGLPLQETQYFGPGTRLLVL.

V usage is TRBV21-1 and J usage is TRBJ2-5; the table assigns TRBD2, which was not confirmed against the DNA. TRBV21-1 is recorded as a pseudogene. This CDR3 comprises 14 residues. CDR3 sequence: CASSKLEFFETQYF. The CDR3 nucleotides are TGTGCCAGCAGCAAACTCGAGTTCTTTGAGACCCAGTACTTC.

On this clone: In the same sample, other DNA sequences code for this CDR3. The chain employs TRBV6-5 and TRBJ2-7, with 7 positions matching TRBD1. Germline-derived CDR1 and CDR2 are MNHEY and SVGAGI. Losses at the gene ends were 6 bases for V and 3 bases for J; bases not matched to a gene: 8. The CDR3 sequence is 14 residues long. Here the CDR3 reads CASSFGAGGYEQYF. In DNA, the CDR3 is TGTGCCAGCAGCTTTGGGGCAGGGGGCTACGAGCAGTACTTC.

The chain recombines TRBV7-2 with TRBJ2-3; perhaps TRBD2 as D (5 bases). In germline, CDR1 is SGHTA, CDR2 FQGNSA. The CDR3 sequence is 14 residues long. V was trimmed by 4 bases and J by 3 bases, leaving 11 bases between them. The CDR3 DNA reads as TGTGCCAGCAGCTCAGGACTGACTACAGATACGCAGTATTTT. Translating gives CASSSGLTTDTQYF.

The chain combines TRBV15 with TRBJ2-7; weak D call: TRBD1 (7 bases). The CDR3 contains 18 residues. V lost 1 base and J lost 1, with 20 bases in between. CDR1 is LNHNV and CDR2 is YYDKDF in the germline V gene (reference sequence). This chain's CDR3 is CATSRGRFRGTASYEQYF. The DNA for the CDR3 is TGTGCCACCAGCAGAGGGAGATTCCGGGGGACAGCGTCCTACGAGCAGTACTTC.

The V gene is TRBV7-9, the J gene TRBJ2-5; 9 positions match TRBD2. CDR1 is SEHNR and CDR2 is FQNEAQ in the germline V gene (reference sequence). Losses at the gene ends were 3 bases for V and 5 bases for J; bases not matched to a gene: 10. This CDR3 is built from 16 residues. CDR3 coding DNA: TGTGCCAGCAGCTTCGGCGGGCGGGGGGGCGCGGAGACCCAGTACTTC. Protein sequence: CASSFGGRGGAETQYF.

This clone was picked up one time. The chain is built from TRBV3-1 (or the pseudogene TRBV3-2) and TRBJ2-3, with D perhaps matching TRBD1 (5 bases). Germline CDR1 LGHDT, CDR2 YNNKEL (reference sequence). The CDR3 is 12 residues long. The V gene lost 5 bases and the J gene lost 8 bases, with 11 bases spanning the gap. CDR3 bases: TGTGCCAGCAGCACCGGTAGGGGTACGCAGTATTTT. It is translated as CASSTGRGTQYF.

Of note for this clone: One end of the junction does not line up with germline, which may come from a read error. Other DNA sequences from this sample encode an identical CDR3 as well. The chain is built from TRBV5-4 and TRBJ2-5; 9 bases are a match to TRBD1. The CDR3 spans 13 residues. The germline gives CDR1 SGHNT, CDR2 YYREEE (reference sequence). In DNA, the CDR3 is TGTGCCAGCAGTTTGGACAGGGGAGAGACCCAGTACTTC. Residues: CASSLDRGETQYF.

The J gene is TRBJ2-3, the V gene TRBV18; TRBD1 aligns across 7 bases. Trimming cost V 3 bases and J 4 bases; bases outside gene matches: 7. The CDR3 consists of 15 residues. Looked up from germline, CDR1 is KGHSH and CDR2 is LQKENI. CDR3 nucleotide sequence: TGTGCCAGCTCACCGCTACAGGGGACCCCAGATACGCAGTATTTT. It is translated as CASSPLQGTPDTQYF. The variable domain in full, completed from reference TRBV18 and TRBJ2-3, reads NAGVMQNPRHLVRRRGQEARLRCSPMKGHSHVYWYRQLPEEGLKFMVYLQKENIIDESGMPKERFSAEFPKEGPSILRIQQVVRGDSAAYFCASSPLQGTPDTQYFGPGTRLTVL.

This clone was seen only a few times. V usage is TRBV5-1 and J usage is TRBJ1-2; the match to TRBD1 covers 9 bases. Unmatched junction bases numbered 5, after V lost 0 bases and J lost 8 bases. This CDR3 has 14 amino acids. CDR1 is SGHRS, CDR2 YFSETQ, per germline. CDR3 sequence reads: CASSLEGQGNGYTF. CDR3 sequence (DNA): TGCGCCAGCAGCTTGGAGGGACAGGGCAACGGCTACACCTTC.

The V call is TRBV7-8, the J call TRBJ2-3; 13 bases map to TRBD2. The CDR3 is made up of 17 amino acids. V trimming: 5 bases; J trimming: 3 bases; junction bases outside the gene matches: 8. Germline CDR1 and CDR2: SGHVS and FQNEAQ. Written as DNA, the CDR3 is TGTGCCAGCAGCCCCCGGACTAGCGGGGGTGGGACAGATACGCAGTATTTT. Residues: CASSPRTSGGGTDTQYF.

V usage is TRBV6-5 and J usage is TRBJ1-6; TRBD1 is a possible D gene (6 bases). Germline CDR1 MNHEY, CDR2 SVGAGI. Trimming shortened V by 7 bases and J by 5 bases, and 9 bases separated the two germline ends. The CDR3 loop spans 13 amino acids. CDR3 sequence reads: CASKRDNNSPLHF. CDR3 coding DNA: TGTGCCAGCAAAAGGGACAATAATTCACCCCTCCACTTT.

V and J are TRBV7-3 and TRBJ2-1; D may be TRBD2 (6 bases). Germline loops: CDR1 SGHTA, CDR2 FQGTGA. The CDR3 has 17 residues. The V and J ends lost 2 bases and 5 bases respectively, with 19 bases between them. The CDR3 protein is CASSLDRRGGWDNEQFF. As DNA, the CDR3 is TGTGCCAGCAGCTTAGATCGGCGGGGTGGGTGGGACAATGAGCAGTTCTTC.

The chain has TRBV7-9 and TRBJ1-5; the match to TRBD1 covers 8 bases. V was clipped by 4 bases and J by 7 bases; unmatched bases: 6. This CDR3 has 14 residues. The germline V gene encodes CDR1 SEHNR and CDR2 FQNEAQ (reference sequence). CDR3 in amino acids: CASSSQGALQPQHF. The CDR3 DNA is TGTGCCAGCAGCTCCCAGGGGGCCTTGCAGCCCCAGCATTTT.

This chain links TRBV11-2 with TRBJ2-3, with 15 nucleotides matching TRBD2. After removal of 5 bases from V and 0 bases from J, the junction contained 3 bases not matched to a gene. The CDR3 length is 17 residues. Germline CDR1 reads SGHAT; CDR2 reads FQNNGV. CDR3: CASSRTSGGASTDTQYF. CDR3 coding DNA: TGTGCCAGCAGCAGGACTAGCGGGGGGGCTAGCACAGATACGCAGTATTTT.

This chain links TRBV5-1 with TRBJ1-2, with 7 bases identical to TRBD1. CDR1 SGHRS and CDR2 YFSETQ come from the germline V gene. V lost 0 bases and J lost 2; bases outside the gene matches: 1. The CDR3 spans 14 residues. CDR3 residues: CASSLEGGNYGYTF. The CDR3 bases are TGCGCCAGCAGCTTGGAAGGGGGCAACTATGGCTACACCTTC.

The V gene is TRBV11-2, the J gene TRBJ1-1; D may be TRBD1 (5 bases). V lost 8 bases and J lost 1, with 14 bases in between. The germline CDR1 and CDR2 sequences are SGHAT and FQNNGV. This CDR3 has 14 amino acids. This CDR3 reads CASRVSTANTEAFF. The CDR3 DNA sequence: TGTGCCAGCCGCGTATCGACAGCGAACACTGAAGCTTTCTTT.

The chain combines TRBV18 with TRBJ1-3; D possibly corresponds to TRBD1 (5 bases). Germline CDR1 reads KGHSH; CDR2 reads LQKENI. V gave up 4 bases and J gave up 0 bases, with 7 bases separating them. CDR3 size: 14 residues. CDR3 amino acids: CASSLTVSGNTIYF. Written as DNA, the CDR3 is TGTGCCAGCTCACTGACAGTCTCTGGAAACACCATATATTTT.

This clone appeared a single time. The rearrangement joins TRBV27 to TRBJ2-7; a weak D match, TRBD2 (7 bases). Trimming removed 2 bases at V and 6 bases at J, with 11 bases between. Germline values: CDR1 MNHEY, CDR2 SMNVEV (reference sequence). This CDR3 comprises 13 residues. CDR3 region: CASSLREGGEQYF. The CDR3 region has the DNA TGTGCCAGCAGTTTAAGGGAGGGGGGCGAGCAGTACTTC.

This rearrangement joins TRBV10-3 to TRBJ1-5, with no clear D. Germline V gene lookup returns CDR1 ENHRY and CDR2 SYGVKD. The CDR3 spans 15 residues. Trimming pared 0 bases from V and 1 base from J, leaving 7 bases between. The CDR3 DNA sequence: TGTGCCATCAGTGAGTCAGTCAGGAGCAATCAGCCCCAGCATTTT. The encoded protein is CAISESVRSNQPQHF.

This chain connects TRBV29-1 to TRBJ2-1, with 9 bases aligning to TRBD2. With 4 bases clipped from V and 4 bases from J, the junction kept 5 bases outside the gene matches. The germline V gene has CDR1 SQVTM and CDR2 ANQGSEA. The CDR3 has 14 amino acids. CDR3 sequence reads: CSVAASGTYNEQFF. DNA of the CDR3: TGCAGCGTTGCGGCTAGCGGGACGTACAATGAGCAGTTCTTC.

The V gene is TRBV7-9, the J gene TRBJ1-2; no clear D gene. Germline CDR1 SEHNR, CDR2 FQNEAQ (reference sequence). The CDR3 totals 15 residues. Trimming took off 7 bases at V and 0 bases at J, with 15 bases between the two ends. CDR3 DNA: TGTGCCAGCACTCCGGGAGAGGGAGCTAACTATGGCTACACCTTC. Its protein product is CASTPGEGANYGYTF.

This clone was found a few times. The chain combines TRBV7-9 with TRBJ2-1; D is unresolved. V was cut by 1 base and J by 5 bases, with 9 bases left in between. The CDR3 totals 14 residues. CDR1 is SEHNR and CDR2 is FQNEAQ in the germline V gene (reference sequence). The CDR3 loop is CASSLGSGDNEQFF. Here the CDR3 DNA reads TGTGCCAGCAGCTTAGGGTCAGGCGACAATGAGCAGTTCTTC.

CDR3: CAWTPDTNYGYTF. In nucleotides, the CDR3 is TGTGCCTGGACTCCGGACACAAACTATGGCTACACCTTC. This chain links TRBV30 with TRBJ1-2, with a tentative D call TRBD1 (5 bases). Germline V gives CDR1 GTSNPN, CDR2 SVGIG (reference sequence). Trimming left V 4 bases short and J 2 bases short, with 11 bases between. The length of the CDR3 is 13 residues.

This chain joins TRBV6-6 and TRBJ2-5, with D perhaps matching TRBD1 (6 bases). The CDR3 has 15 amino acids. The germline CDR1 and CDR2 sequences are MNHNY and SVGAGI (reference sequence). The V end lost 10 bases, the J end lost 5 bases, and 23 bases lay between the germline ends. CDR3 in DNA: TGTGCCACCCAGACGGCTTCAGGGGCTAGGGAGACCCAGTACTTC. Encoded protein: CATQTASGARETQYF.